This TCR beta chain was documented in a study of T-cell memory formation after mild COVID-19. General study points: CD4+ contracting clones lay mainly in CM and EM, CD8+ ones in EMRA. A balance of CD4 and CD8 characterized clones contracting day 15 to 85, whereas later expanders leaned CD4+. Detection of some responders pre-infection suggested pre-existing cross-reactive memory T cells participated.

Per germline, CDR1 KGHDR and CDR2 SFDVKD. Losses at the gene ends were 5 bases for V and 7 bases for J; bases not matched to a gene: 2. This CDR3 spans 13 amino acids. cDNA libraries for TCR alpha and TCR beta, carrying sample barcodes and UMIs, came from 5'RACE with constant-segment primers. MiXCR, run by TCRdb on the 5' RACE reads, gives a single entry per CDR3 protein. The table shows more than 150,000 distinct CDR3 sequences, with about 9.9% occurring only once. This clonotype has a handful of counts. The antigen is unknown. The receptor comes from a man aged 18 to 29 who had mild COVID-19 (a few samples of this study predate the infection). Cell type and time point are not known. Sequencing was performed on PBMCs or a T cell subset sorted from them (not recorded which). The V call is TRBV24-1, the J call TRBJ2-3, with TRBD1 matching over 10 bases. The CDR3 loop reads CATSATGGHTQYF. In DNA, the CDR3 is TGTGCCACCAGTGCGACAGGGGGCCATACGCAGTATTTT.